Listed here are 16 T cell receptor beta chains from one sample, sequenced in a study of OX40 agonist ivuxolimab in advanced cancers. The receptor library was made with the immunoSEQ multiplex PCR assay. The source is immuneACCESS, and TCRdb retained only in-frame sequences with V and J called. Part of the clones is not carried over; for the studies checked, unresolved V genes explain less than half of this, and the remainder is unexplained. The table for this sample lists over 60,000 clones; 80% to 90% of them were counted only once. The ten largest make up around 1% of the sample. This material consisted of CD4+ or CD8+ T cells sorted from blood, taken in a trial of the OX40 agonist ivuxolimab. The receptors derive from an adult with an advanced solid tumor such as melanoma, head and neck, liver or kidney cancer.

This rearrangement joins TRBV10-3 to TRBJ2-2, with D tentatively TRBD2 (7 bases). There are 16 residues in the CDR3. Germline CDR1 ENHRY, CDR2 SYGVKD. V dropped 3 bases and J dropped 5 bases, with 16 bases sitting between them. CDR3 DNA sequence: TGTGCCATCAGTGATCCGGGGGGCCGGGGTACCGGGGAGCTGTTTTTT. It yields the protein CAISDPGGRGTGELFF.

The V gene is TRBV19, the J gene TRBJ2-5, with 9 bases aligning to TRBD1. J was trimmed by 2 bases and V by 5 bases; bases with no gene match: 6. This CDR3 region has 15 residues. CDR1 and CDR2 (germline): LNHDA, SQIVND (reference sequence). The CDR3 sequence is CASSAHRGPQETQYF. The CDR3 DNA sequence: TGTGCCAGTAGTGCCCACAGGGGGCCTCAAGAGACCCAGTACTTC. Variable domain in full (rest from reference TRBV19 and TRBJ2-5): DGGITQSPKYLFRKEGQNVTLSCEQNLNHDAMYWYRQDPGQGLRLIYYSQIVNDFQKGDIAEGYSVSREKKESFPLTVTSAQKNPTAFYLCASSAHRGPQETQYFGPGTRLLVL.

The chain carries TRBV13 and TRBJ2-2; 11 bases line up with TRBD1. The V gene's germline CDR1 is PRHDT and CDR2 FYEKMQ (reference sequence). The CDR3 spans 15 residues. V trimming: 5 bases; J trimming: 7 bases; junction bases outside the gene matches: 6. The CDR3 here is CASSPGTGGFGELFF. CDR3 nucleotide sequence: TGTGCCAGCAGCCCCGGGACAGGGGGTTTCGGGGAGCTGTTTTTT.

This clone came up once. V and J are TRBV7-9 and TRBJ2-1; D might be TRBD2 (6 bases). In germline, CDR1 is SEHNR, CDR2 FQNEAQ (reference sequence). CDR3 length: 15 residues. V dropped 1 base and J dropped 3 bases, with 10 bases sitting between them. The CDR3 region is CASSLGGNFYNEQFF. The CDR3 bases are TGTGCCAGCAGCTTAGGCGGGAATTTCTACAATGAGCAGTTCTTC.

The chain has TRBV9 and TRBJ2-1; 12 nucleotides agree with TRBD1. Per the germline V gene, CDR1 is SGDLS and CDR2 is YYNGEE. CDR3 length: 16 amino acids. The ends lost 3 bases at V and 4 bases at J; junction bases unmatched: 5. The CDR3 DNA follows: TGTGCCAGCAGCGCGGGACAGGGGGCTCAATACAATGAGCAGTTCTTC. This sequence encodes CASSAGQGAQYNEQFF.

The chain has TRBV5-6 and TRBJ1-4; 9 bases align to TRBD1. Germline CDR1 SGHDT, CDR2 YYEEEE. This CDR3 comprises 15 residues. J gave up 3 bases and V 4 bases, and 4 bases lay outside the gene matches. CDR3 residues: CASSLRQGANEKLFF. In DNA, the CDR3 is TGTGCCAGCAGCCTTCGACAGGGGGCTAATGAAAAACTGTTTTTT.

The rearrangement links TRBV7-8 to TRBJ1-4; possible D gene TRBD1, 5 bases. The V gene's germline CDR1 is SGHVS and CDR2 FQNEAQ. Deletions cut 4 bases from V and 5 bases from J, with 23 bases between. The CDR3 is 18 residues long. For the CDR3, the DNA is TGTGCCAGCAGCTCATTCAGGGTCGGGGTCGGGGTAAATGAAAAACTGTTTTTT. Translating gives CASSSFRVGVGVNEKLFF.

The V and J genes are TRBV6-1 and TRBJ2-7; no clear D. The CDR3 is 14 residues long. Trimming cost V 1 base and J 3 bases, with 10 bases left between them. The germline V gene encodes CDR1 MNHNS and CDR2 SASEGT. The CDR3 spells CASSEGDIGYEQYF. As DNA, the CDR3 is TGTGCCAGCAGTGAAGGAGACATCGGCTACGAGCAGTACTTC.

The V gene is TRBV9, the J gene TRBJ2-7, with TRBD1 matching 8 bases. V was clipped by 0 bases and J by 2 bases; unmatched bases: 4. This CDR3 has 15 residues. Germline CDR1 reads SGDLS; CDR2 reads YYNGEE. CDR3 amino acids: CASSVGQGAAYEQYF. Written as DNA, the CDR3 is TGTGCCAGCAGCGTAGGGCAGGGGGCGGCCTACGAGCAGTACTTC.

The chain combines TRBV6-1 with TRBJ2-1; tentative D call: TRBD2 (5 bases). The V gene lost 5 bases and the J gene lost 0 bases, with 11 bases spanning the gap. The germline V gene encodes CDR1 MNHNS and CDR2 SASEGT. This CDR3 comprises 15 residues. This CDR3 reads CASSPERDSYNEQFF. CDR3 DNA: TGTGCCAGCAGTCCAGAGAGGGACTCCTACAATGAGCAGTTCTTC.

V usage is TRBV28 and J usage is TRBJ2-2; the D is unclear. Trimming removed 10 bases at V and 6 bases at J, with 15 bases between. CDR1 is MDHEN and CDR2 is SYDVKM in the germline V gene. CDR3 length equals 13 residues. The CDR3 region has the DNA TGTGCCACCGGCGAACTTGCTTCCGGGGAGCTGTTTTTT. Protein: CATGELASGELFF.

V and J are TRBV7-3 and TRBJ2-1; D possibly corresponds to TRBD2 (5 bases). The CDR3 runs 13 residues. CDR1 is SGHTA, CDR2 FQGTGA, per germline. V was trimmed by 5 bases and J by 5 bases, leaving 10 bases between them. The DNA for the CDR3 is TGTGCCAGCAGCCCCACTAGTAACAATGAGCAGTTCTTC. This gives the protein CASSPTSNNEQFF.

The genes are TRBV5-1 and TRBJ1-2, with D unresolved. V was trimmed by 2 bases and J by 0 bases, leaving 8 bases between them. Germline V gene sequence: CDR1 SGHRS, CDR2 YFSETQ. The CDR3 spans 14 residues. CDR3 amino acids: CASSLGQPNYGYTF. The CDR3 nucleotides read TGCGCCAGCAGCTTAGGGCAGCCTAACTATGGCTACACCTTC. The full variable domain, in which reference TRBV5-1 and TRBJ1-2 provide the parts outside the CDR3, is KAGVTQTPRYLIKTRGQQVTLSCSPISGHRSVSWYQQTPGQGLQFLFEYFSETQRNKGNFPGRFSGRQFSNSRSEMNVSTLELGDSALYLCASSLGQPNYGYTFGSGTRLTVV.

This clone was seen more than once but under ten times. The chain combines TRBV7-3 with TRBJ2-1, with no clear D. The CDR3 consists of 14 residues. Germline V gene sequence: CDR1 SGHTA, CDR2 FQGTGA. V was shortened by 6 bases and J by 9 bases, with 18 bases between the two germline ends. The CDR3 here is CASSQTSTSGEQFF. CDR3 coding DNA: TGTGCCAGCAGTCAGACCTCCACCTCCGGTGAGCAGTTCTTC.

The chain joins TRBV14 to TRBJ2-1, with D unresolved. Germline CDR1 and CDR2: SGHDN and FVKESK. The CDR3 is 15 amino acids. Between the trimmed V and J ends, which lost 5 bases and 0 bases, there was a span of 11 bases. In nucleotides, the CDR3 is TGTGCCAGCAGCGACATCAGGCGCTCCTACAATGAGCAGTTCTTC. The encoded protein is CASSDIRRSYNEQFF.

This clone appeared once. The chain has TRBV11-1 and TRBJ2-7, with 7 positions matching TRBD2. Trimming cost V 4 bases and J 5 bases; bases outside gene matches: 11. Germline V CDR1 and CDR2: SGHAT, FQDESV (reference sequence). CDR3 size: 15 residues. CDR3 DNA sequence: TGTGCCAGCAGCTCCCGTTCCAGCGGGAATAACGAGCAGTACTTC. The encoded protein is CASSSRSSGNNEQYF.